One and the same sample provided the 20 T cell receptor beta chains below, sequenced in a study of cytomegalovirus exposure and HLA in healthy donors. The study ran its PCR with 60 Vbeta and 13 Jbeta primers. Using immunoSEQ multiplex PCR, the repertoire was profiled, and TCRdb retains in-frame clones only, with some absent. The profile shows approximately 140,000 clones, 60% to 85% of them singletons. Sequencing was performed on PBMCs. These TCRs come from a man aged 50 or older in good health and CMV-seropositive.

The chain couples TRBV5-5 to TRBJ1-5, with 10 bases fitting TRBD1. Germline V gene lookup returns CDR1 SGHKS and CDR2 YYEKEE (reference sequence). The CDR3 length is 15 residues. The trim removed 3 bases at V and 5 bases at J, leaving 5 bases unmatched. The CDR3 DNA sequence: TGTGCCAGCAGCTGGGGACAGGGGCGCGATCAGCCCCAGCATTTT. Translating it yields CASSWGQGRDQPQHF.

This clone was detected a few times. The chain couples TRBV9 to TRBJ2-3, with 14 bases aligning to TRBD2. This CDR3 contains 15 residues. CDR1 SGDLS and CDR2 YYNGEE come from the germline V gene. V lost 4 bases and J lost 6; bases outside the gene matches: 4. CDR3 in DNA: TGTGCCAGCAGCCCATGGACTAGCGGGGGGGATACGCAGTATTTT. Protein: CASSPWTSGGDTQYF.

This sequence joins TRBV27 and TRBJ2-5; a weak D match, TRBD2 (5 bases). The CDR3 spans 15 residues. Germline V gene sequence: CDR1 MNHEY, CDR2 SMNVEV (reference sequence). Trimming took off 4 bases at V and 5 bases at J, with 17 bases between the two ends. The CDR3 region has the DNA TGTGCCAGCAGTTATTCTTCCGGGGTGGTTGAGACCCAGTACTTC. Its translation is CASSYSSGVVETQYF.

The table lists this clone with a few counts. J is TRBJ1-5 and V is TRBV6-6; the D is unclear. Germline V gene lookup returns CDR1 MNHNY and CDR2 SVGAGI (reference sequence). Trimming removed 8 bases from V and 6 bases from J, with 14 bases in between. This CDR3 region has 13 residues. CDR3 loop: CASAYAGRQPQHF. The CDR3 DNA is TGTGCCAGCGCCTACGCGGGTCGTCAGCCCCAGCATTTT.

The rearrangement links TRBV5-8 to TRBJ2-6, with 8 bases identical to TRBD2. CDR1 is SGHTS and CDR2 is YDEGEE in the germline V gene. Losses at the gene ends were 1 base for V and 11 bases for J; bases not matched to a gene: 11. CDR3 length: 16 residues. In nucleotides, the CDR3 is TGTGCCAGCAGCTTGCCGGGACTAGGGGCCTTAGACGTCCTGACTTTC. This translates into CASSLPGLGALDVLTF.

The chain links TRBV18 to TRBJ2-3; TRBD2 is a possible D gene (6 bases). The CDR3 sequence is 17 residues long. Germline lookup yields CDR1 KGHSH and CDR2 LQKENI. V was clipped by 5 bases and J by 0 bases, with 18 bases between them. CDR3 sequence (DNA): TGTGCCAGCTCAATCACCACCGGCGGGGCTAGCACAGATACGCAGTATTTT. Its protein product is CASSITTGGASTDTQYF.

The table lists this clone with a few counts. The V and J genes are TRBV27 and TRBJ2-3, with D uncertain. Trimming took 6 bases from V and 2 from J, leaving 15 bases between them. The CDR3 contains 15 residues. Germline assignment: CDR1 MNHEY and CDR2 SMNVEV (reference sequence). CDR3 coding DNA: TGTGCCAGCAGGCTTACCGTGGAGTACACAGATACGCAGTATTTT. Amino acid sequence: CASRLTVEYTDTQYF.

The CDR3 region is CASSTDRGGTEAFF. The CDR3 DNA sequence: TGCGCCAGCAGCACGGACAGGGGAGGTACTGAAGCTTTCTTT. V usage is TRBV5-1 and J usage is TRBJ1-1, with 9 nucleotides matching TRBD1. The CDR3 sequence is 14 residues long. The ends lost 4 bases at V and 5 bases at J; junction bases unmatched: 6. CDR1 is SGHRS and CDR2 is YFSETQ in the germline V gene.

This rearrangement joins TRBV28 to TRBJ1-1; maybe TRBD1 (6 bases). Trimming stripped 5 bases from V and 0 bases from J, with 10 bases between. The CDR3 contains 14 residues. Germline V gene data show CDR1 as MDHEN and CDR2 as SYDVKM. CDR3 coding DNA: TGTGCCAGCAGTCGGACAGCTTTGAACACTGAAGCTTTCTTT. Translated: CASSRTALNTEAFF.

The rearrangement uses TRBV7-9 and TRBJ2-1; TRBD2 matches 12 bases. CDR1 and CDR2 (germline): SEHNR, FQNEAQ (reference sequence). This CDR3 region has 16 residues. Losses at the gene ends were 5 bases for V and 8 bases for J; bases not matched to a gene: 10. CDR3 DNA sequence: TGTGCCAGCAGCACTCCGACTAGCGGGAGTTTGGATGAGCAGTTCTTC. This codes for CASSTPTSGSLDEQFF. Supplemented by reference TRBV7-9 and TRBJ2-1, the full variable domain reads DTGVSQNPRHKITKRGQNVTFRCDPISEHNRLYWYRQTLGQGPEFLTYFQNEAQLEKSRLLSDRFSAERPKGSFSTLEIQRTEQGDSAMYLCASSTPTSGSLDEQFFGPGTRLTVL.

The chain is built from TRBV5-1 and TRBJ2-2, with D perhaps matching TRBD1 (5 bases). V was clipped by 4 bases and J by 0 bases, with 10 bases between them. Germline V gene sequence: CDR1 SGHRS, CDR2 YFSETQ. CDR3 length: 15 amino acids. This CDR3 reads CASSKTESNTGELFF. The CDR3 DNA sequence: TGCGCCAGCAGCAAGACAGAATCGAACACCGGGGAGCTGTTTTTT.

The count of this clone is one. The chain uses TRBV18 and TRBJ2-7; TRBD1 might be the D (6 bases). This CDR3 is built from 14 residues. Germline V gene data show CDR1 as KGHSH and CDR2 as LQKENI. Trimming stripped 3 bases from V and 6 bases from J, with 15 bases between. As DNA, the CDR3 is TGTGCCAGCTCACCCGCCGGACAGTCCCTCGAGCAGTACTTC. Its protein is CASSPAGQSLEQYF.

This clone was found once. V is TRBV2 and J is TRBJ1-1; D is undetermined. V lost 6 bases and J lost 4, with 12 bases in between. The CDR3 is 13 amino acids. Germline V gene lookup returns CDR1 SNHLY and CDR2 FYNNEI. DNA for the CDR3: TGTGCCAGCAGCGGGAAGATTATCACTGAAGCTTTCTTT. Its protein product is CASSGKIITEAFF.

V gene TRBV5-1 combines with J gene TRBJ2-7; weak D call: TRBD1 (5 bases). Trimming removed 2 bases from V and 2 bases from J, with 11 bases in between. CDR1 is SGHRS, CDR2 YFSETQ, per germline. This CDR3 has 14 amino acids. CDR3 region: CASSFRGNPYEQYF. CDR3 nucleotides: TGCGCCAGCAGCTTTAGGGGCAACCCCTACGAGCAGTACTTC.

The V call is TRBV6-6, the J call TRBJ2-1; weak D call: TRBD1 (7 bases). There are 14 residues in the CDR3. V lost 0 bases to trimming and J lost 10 bases, with 13 bases between them. Germline lookup yields CDR1 MNHNY and CDR2 SVGAGI (reference sequence). DNA of the CDR3: TGTGCCAGCAGTTACTCCCAGGGGGGTTTGGAGCAGTTCTTC. Protein product: CASSYSQGGLEQFF.

The chain carries TRBV7-9 and TRBJ2-2; 11 nucleotides align to TRBD1. There are 17 residues in the CDR3. CDR1 is SEHNR and CDR2 is FQNEAQ in the germline V gene (reference sequence). V lost 5 bases to trimming and J lost 4 bases; unmatched junction nucleotides: 9. The CDR3 protein is CASSPGQGVSFTGELFF. As DNA, the CDR3 is TGTGCCAGCAGCCCGGGACAGGGGGTTTCCTTCACCGGGGAGCTGTTTTTT.

The rearrangement links TRBV11-3 to TRBJ2-4, with D perhaps matching TRBD1 (5 bases). CDR1 is SGHNT, CDR2 YENEEA, per germline. V gave up 5 bases and J gave up 4 bases, with 18 bases separating them. The CDR3 consists of 16 residues. CDR3 sequence: CASSPGQGWTKNIQYF. The CDR3 DNA reads as TGTGCCAGCAGCCCTGGACAAGGCTGGACGAAAAACATTCAGTACTTC.

The V and J genes are TRBV5-8 and TRBJ2-1; D is possibly TRBD2 (5 bases). Germline loops: CDR1 SGHTS, CDR2 YDEGEE. The V end lost 3 bases, the J end lost 2 bases, and 9 bases lay between the germline ends. The CDR3 runs 14 residues. CDR3 DNA: TGTGCCAGCAGCTGGGCCGGGACCTACAATGAGCAGTTCTTC. It codes for CASSWAGTYNEQFF.

The J gene is TRBJ2-1, the V gene TRBV2, with a tentative D call TRBD2 (6 bases). The CDR3 length is 13 residues. Germline lookup yields CDR1 SNHLY and CDR2 FYNNEI. V was clipped by 7 bases and J by 6 bases, with 13 bases between them. The CDR3 nucleotides read TGTGCCAGCAAGGTGGGAGGAACCAATGAGCAGTTCTTC. Amino acid sequence: CASKVGGTNEQFF.

The chain recombines TRBV5-6 with TRBJ2-1, with D possibly TRBD2 on 6 matching bases. The CDR3 contains 16 residues. Germline CDR1 is SGHDT and CDR2 is YYEEEE. The ends were cut back, 1 base at V and 0 bases at J, with 11 bases in the middle. The CDR3 nucleotides read TGTGCCAGCAGCTTGTTGGCTAGCGACTCCTACAATGAGCAGTTCTTC. Amino acid sequence: CASSLLASDSYNEQFF.